This TCR beta chain was sequenced for a study of beta chain features in type 1 diabetes. This clone was seen a few times. Its cognate antigen is unknown. Overall study results and limits: An over-representation of cells with high TCR expression could result from cDNA sequencing. Patients with Type 1 diabetes showed moderately but significantly shorter TCRB CDR3s in all four CD4+ subsets.

In all sorted populations, purity surpassed 95%. Germline V gives CDR1 SNHLY, CDR2 FYNNEI. The CDR3 runs to 12 residues. With 6 bases removed from V and 5 bases from J, the gap between germline ends came to 10 bases. Expressed TCRB transcripts were sequenced after all isolated RNA was converted to cDNA. The read count averaged about 3.57 million across naive, central memory and regulatory T cell samples. TCRdb's copy holds only in-frame clones and misses some; the assay was immunoSEQ multiplex PCR. The sample shows about 240,000 clones, 25% to 35% of them seen only once. The V call is TRBV2, the J call TRBJ2-5; unclear D gene. The sequence came from a man under 40 in good health. Material: central memory CD4+ T cells from blood. The CDR3 nucleotides read TGTGCCAGCAGCCAGCTGTCGGAGACCCAGTACTTC. This sequence encodes CASSQLSETQYF. Combining the CDR3 with reference TRBV2 and TRBJ2-5 gives the whole variable domain EPEVTQTPSHQVTQMGQEVILRCVPISNHLYFYWYRQILGQKVEFLVSFYNNEISEKSEIFDDQFSVERPDGSNFTLKIRSTKLEDSAMYFCASSQLSETQYFGPGTRLLVL.